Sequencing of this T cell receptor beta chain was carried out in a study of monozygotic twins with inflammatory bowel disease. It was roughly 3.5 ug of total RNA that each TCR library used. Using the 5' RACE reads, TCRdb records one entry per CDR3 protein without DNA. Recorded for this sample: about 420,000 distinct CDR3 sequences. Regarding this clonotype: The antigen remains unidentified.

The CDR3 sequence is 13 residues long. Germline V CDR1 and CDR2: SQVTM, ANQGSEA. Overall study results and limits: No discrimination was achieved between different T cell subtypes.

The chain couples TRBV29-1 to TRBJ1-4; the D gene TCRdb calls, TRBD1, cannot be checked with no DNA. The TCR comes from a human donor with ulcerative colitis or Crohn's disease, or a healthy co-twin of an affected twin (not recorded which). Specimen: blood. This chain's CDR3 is CSPPGGQREKLFF. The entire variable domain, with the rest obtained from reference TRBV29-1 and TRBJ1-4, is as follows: SAVISQKPSRDICQRGTSLTIQCQVDSQVTMMFWYRQQPGQSLTLIATANQGSEATYESGFVIDKFPISRPNLTFSTLTVSNMSPEDSSIYLCSPPGGQREKLFFGSGTQLSVL.